One and the same sample provided the 9 T cell receptor beta chains below, sequenced in a study of blood T cell repertoires in COVID-19. Sequencing was performed with immunoSEQ multiplex PCR; in TCRdb, only in-frame clones are kept and a portion is missing. The data contain under 300,000 clones, about nine tenths of them singletons. The material sequenced was peripheral blood. The source of these receptors is a woman in her 30s with active or convalescent COVID-19.

V usage is TRBV7-8 and J usage is TRBJ1-6; no clear D. Germline CDR1 is SGHVS and CDR2 is FQNEAQ. The CDR3 sequence is 13 residues long. Trimming cost V 1 base and J 13 bases, with 11 bases left between them. CDR3 DNA: TGTGCCAGCAGCTTAGAGGTGGTGACTCCCCTCCACTTT. It specifies CASSLEVVTPLHF.

The rearrangement links TRBV7-9 to TRBJ1-2; D remains unclear. The CDR3 loop spans 15 amino acids. The V gene's germline CDR1 is SEHNR and CDR2 FQNEAQ (reference sequence). V was shortened by 2 bases and J by 8 bases, with 18 bases between the two germline ends. The CDR3 bases are TGTGCCAGCAGCTTAAGGGTCGGGAAGGAGGAGGGCTACACCTTC. Translating it yields CASSLRVGKEEGYTF.

About this clone itself: The sample has other DNA sequences that encode this CDR3 too. The chain links TRBV9 to TRBJ1-2; 8 bases map to TRBD1. Germline V gene data show CDR1 as SGDLS and CDR2 as YYNGEE. CDR3 length: 15 residues. V shed 0 bases, J shed 4 bases, and the junction held 5 bases outside the gene matches. The CDR3 region has the DNA TGTGCCAGCAGCGTAGACCCAGGGGGCAGCTATGGCTACACCTTC. The encoded protein is CASSVDPGGSYGYTF.

The chain combines TRBV19 with TRBJ1-1; 9 bases agree with TRBD1. The CDR3 spans 13 residues. The V gene end was trimmed by 8 bases and the J gene end by 2 bases; junction bases not matched to a gene: 3. The germline CDR1 and CDR2 sequences are LNHDA and SQIVND (reference sequence). The CDR3 nucleotides read TGTGCCAGTGGGACAGGGATTAACACTGAAGCTTTCTTT. This encodes CASGTGINTEAFF. The whole variable domain, remainder taken from reference TRBV19 and TRBJ1-1, is DGGITQSPKYLFRKEGQNVTLSCEQNLNHDAMYWYRQDPGQGLRLIYYSQIVNDFQKGDIAEGYSVSREKKESFPLTVTSAQKNPTAFYLCASGTGINTEAFFGQGTRLTVV.

The chain has TRBV7-2 and TRBJ2-1; 8 positions match TRBD1. CDR1 SGHTA and CDR2 FQGNSA come from the germline V gene. CDR3 length: 14 amino acids. The V and J ends lost 5 bases and 2 bases, in that order; junction bases with no gene match: 2. This chain's CDR3 is CASSRTGTYNEQFF. The CDR3 coding sequence is TGTGCCAGCAGCCGGACAGGGACCTACAATGAGCAGTTCTTC.

The chain links TRBV13 to TRBJ1-2; D is possibly TRBD1 (5 bases). Between the trimmed V and J ends, which lost 5 bases and 3 bases, there was a span of 19 bases. From germline, CDR1 is PRHDT and CDR2 FYEKMQ (reference sequence). The CDR3 has 16 amino acids. The CDR3 sequence: CASSTSPGGDHYGYTF. In DNA, the CDR3 is TGTGCCAGCAGCACCTCCCCCGGGGGGGACCACTATGGCTACACCTTC. Using reference TRBV13 and TRBJ1-2 for the parts outside the CDR3, the full variable domain is AAGVIQSPRHLIKEKRETATLKCYPIPRHDTVYWYQQGPGQDPQFLISFYEKMQSDKGSIPDRFSAQQFSDYHSELNMSSLELGDSALYFCASSTSPGGDHYGYTFGSGTRLTVV.

The V and J genes are TRBV7-2 and TRBJ2-2, with TRBD2 matching over 9 bases. V gave up 6 bases and J gave up 0 bases; unmatched junction bases: 14. The CDR3 is made up of 19 amino acids. The germline gives CDR1 SGHTA, CDR2 FQGNSA. CDR3 sequence (DNA): TGTGCCAGCAGTCAAAGGAGTCACCAGCGGGGGGCGAACACCGGGGAGCTGTTTTTT. Translated: CASSQRSHQRGANTGELFF.

V is TRBV5-8 and J is TRBJ2-5; TRBD2 agrees at 16 bases. With V trimmed by 4 bases and J by 2 bases, 8 bases remained unmatched. Germline CDR1 and CDR2: SGHTS and YDEGEE. This CDR3 has 18 amino acids. This CDR3 is CASSLGLAGGRAQETQYF. For the CDR3, the DNA is TGTGCCAGCAGCCTGGGACTAGCGGGGGGGCGGGCACAAGAGACCCAGTACTTC. The full variable domain, completed using reference TRBV5-8 and TRBJ2-5, is EAGVTQSPTHLIKTRGQQATLRCSPISGHTSVYWYQQALGLGLQFLLWYDEGEERNRGNFPPRFSGRQFPNYSSELNVNALELEDSALYLCASSLGLAGGRAQETQYFGPGTRLLVL.

CDR3 loop: CASSLEQHTEAFF. The DNA for the CDR3 is TGTGCCAGCAGCTTGGAACAACACACTGAAGCTTTCTTT. The J gene is TRBJ1-1, the V gene TRBV5-4; D ambiguous. Germline CDR1 reads SGHNT; CDR2 reads YYREEE (reference sequence). This CDR3 region has 13 residues. V lost 0 bases and J lost 3, with 6 bases in between.